In this sample, the clone carrying this T cell receptor beta chain turned up a few times. What it binds is unknown. This sample is part of a study of T-cell memory formation after mild COVID-19. Turning to the study itself: Largely, TCR clusters stayed within a single donor. Findings and limits, study-wide: A second wave of clones peaked on day 37, and their SARS-CoV-2 specificity went unconfirmed. Shrinking CD4+ clones were chiefly CM and EM; CD8+ ones were chiefly EMRA.

Each CDR3 protein gets one entry after TCRdb re-called the 5' RACE reads with MiXCR. The table has under 300,000 distinct CDR3 sequences, around 17% seen once. This CDR3 region has 15 residues. V gave up 1 base and J gave up 3 bases, with 11 bases separating them. The germline V gene encodes CDR1 SGHTA and CDR2 FQGNSA. The sequencing sample was made of PBMCs or a T cell subset sorted from them (not recorded which). The chain combines TRBV7-2 with TRBJ2-3; D may be TRBD2 (5 bases). The TCR comes from a man between 18 and 29 years old who had mild COVID-19 (a few samples of this study predate the infection). Cell type and time point are not known. The CDR3 is CASSLELGHTDTQYF. CDR3 nucleotides: TGTGCCAGCAGCTTAGAACTAGGTCATACAGATACGCAGTATTTT.